The entry below describes one TCR beta chain. The sample belongs to a study of early T cells in non-severe SARS-CoV-2 infection. Germline CDR1 and CDR2: MGHDK and SYGVNS. The CDR3 spans 14 residues. V was shortened by 1 base and J by 5 bases, with 12 bases between the two germline ends. The TCR library protocol was used to attach unique molecular identifiers. These identifiers were attached to individual cDNA molecules. TCRdb called the 5' RACE reads again in MiXCR, with one record for every CDR3 protein. The top ten hold roughly 6.3% of the sample, which has some 40,000 distinct CDR3 sequences, 5.4% seen once.

The source is an adult who was a healthcare worker with PCR-confirmed SARS-CoV-2 infection or an uninfected control (not recorded which). The sample was whole blood, taken at baseline. The chain employs TRBV25-1 and TRBJ2-7; D gene ambiguous. CDR3 sequence: CASSEFYSTDEQYF. The DNA of the CDR3 is TGTGCCAGCAGTGAATTCTACTCCACGGACGAGCAGTACTTC.